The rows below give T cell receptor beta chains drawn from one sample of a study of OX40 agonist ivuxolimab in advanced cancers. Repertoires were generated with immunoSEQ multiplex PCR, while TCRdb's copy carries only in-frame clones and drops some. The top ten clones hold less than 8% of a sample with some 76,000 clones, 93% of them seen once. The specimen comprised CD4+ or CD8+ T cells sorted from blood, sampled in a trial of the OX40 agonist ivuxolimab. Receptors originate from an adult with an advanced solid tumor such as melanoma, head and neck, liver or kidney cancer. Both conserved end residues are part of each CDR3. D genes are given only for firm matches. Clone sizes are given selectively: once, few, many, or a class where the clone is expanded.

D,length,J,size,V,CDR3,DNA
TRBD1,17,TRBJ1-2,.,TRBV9,CASSAYVDSPGQYGYTF,TGTGCCAGCAGCGCGTACGTCGACTCGCCGGGACAGTATGGCTACACCTTC
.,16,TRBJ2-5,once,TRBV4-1,CASSLLRSDTQETQYF,TGCGCCAGCAGCCTACTAAGGTCGGACACCCAAGAGACCCAGTACTTC
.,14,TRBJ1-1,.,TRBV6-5,CASSYGRGFTEAFF,TGTGCCAGCAGTTACGGCAGGGGATTCACTGAAGCTTTCTTT
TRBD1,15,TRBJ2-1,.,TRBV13,CASSLTGTGWNEQFF,TGTGCCAGCAGCTTAACAGGGACAGGGTGGAATGAGCAGTTCTTC
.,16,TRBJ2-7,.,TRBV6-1,CASSDTSGGFFYEQYF,TGTGCCAGCAGTGATACTTCGGGCGGGTTCTTCTACGAGCAGTACTTC
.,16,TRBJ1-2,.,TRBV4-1,CASSQDLGGSYYGYTF,TGCGCCAGCAGCCAAGATTTGGGCGGCTCCTACTATGGCTACACCTTC
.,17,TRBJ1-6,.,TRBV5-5,CASSLGGDSSYNSPLHF,TGTGCCAGCAGCTTGGGAGGAGATAGCTCCTATAATTCACCCCTCCACTTT
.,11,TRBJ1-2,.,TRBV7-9,CASRGLLGHTF,TGTGCCAGCAGGGGACTTTTGGGCCACACCTTC
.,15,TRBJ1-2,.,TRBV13,CASSLGTSGRGGYTF,TGTGCCAGCAGCTTAGGGACCTCGGGGCGGGGGGGCTACACCTTC
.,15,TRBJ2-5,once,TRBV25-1,CASSSRGGSQETQYF,TGTGCCAGCAGTAGCAGGGGAGGATCGCAAGAGACCCAGTACTTC
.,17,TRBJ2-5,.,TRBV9,CASSSGLARGQGETQYF,TGTGCCAGCAGCTCCGGACTAGCAAGGGGGCAGGGAGAGACCCAGTACTTC
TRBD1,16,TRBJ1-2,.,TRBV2,CASTVRGQGGGYGYTF,TGTGCCAGCACCGTCCGGGGGCAGGGGGGTGGCTATGGCTACACCTTC
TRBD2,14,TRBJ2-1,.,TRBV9,CASSGLADYNEQFF,TGTGCCAGCAGCGGACTAGCGGACTACAATGAGCAGTTCTTC
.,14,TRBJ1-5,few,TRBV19,CASSIDIGAQPQHF,TGTGCCAGTAGTATAGATATCGGGGCACAGCCCCAGCATTTT
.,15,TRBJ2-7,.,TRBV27,CASSLYATEAYEQYF,TGTGCCAGCAGTTTATACGCCACAGAGGCCTACGAGCAGTACTTC
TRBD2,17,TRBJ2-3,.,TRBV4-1,CASSQSRSGVSTDTQYF,TGCGCCAGCAGCCAATCCCGCAGCGGGGTTAGCACAGATACGCAGTATTTT
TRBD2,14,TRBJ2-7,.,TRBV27,CASSSAGGRKEQYF,TGTGCCAGCAGTAGCGCGGGGGGGCGTAAAGAGCAGTACTTC
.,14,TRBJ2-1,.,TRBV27,CASSGGLGYNEQFF,TGTGCCAGCAGTGGAGGGTTAGGGTACAATGAGCAGTTCTTC
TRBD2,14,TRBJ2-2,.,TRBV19,CASLAGGQTGELFF,TGTGCCAGCCTAGCGGGGGGGCAAACCGGGGAGCTGTTTTTT
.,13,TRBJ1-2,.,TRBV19,CASSIIGEEGYTF,TGTGCCAGTAGTATTATAGGGGAGGAGGGCTACACCTTC
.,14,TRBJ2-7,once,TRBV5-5,CASSTGPASYEQYF,TGTGCCAGCAGCACTGGTCCCGCCTCCTACGAGCAGTACTTC
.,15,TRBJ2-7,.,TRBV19,CASSEGLAYTYEQYF,TGTGCCAGTAGTGAGGGATTAGCTTACACCTACGAGCAGTACTTC
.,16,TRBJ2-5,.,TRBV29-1,CSVEDLSASEKETQYF,TGCAGCGTTGAAGATCTTAGCGCTAGCGAGAAAGAGACCCAGTACTTC
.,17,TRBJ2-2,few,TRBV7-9,CASTSASQVRDAGELFF,TGTGCCAGCACCTCAGCATCCCAAGTTCGCGACGCCGGGGAGCTGTTTTTT
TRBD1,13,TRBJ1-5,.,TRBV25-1,CASSTTGAQPQHF,TGTGCCAGCAGCACGACAGGGGCACAGCCCCAGCATTTT
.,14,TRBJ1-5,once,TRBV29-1,CSVEDGAPDSPQHF,TGCAGCGTTGAAGATGGGGCACCCGATTCTCCCCAGCATTTT
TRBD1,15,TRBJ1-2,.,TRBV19,CASRLTGQGFDGYTF,TGTGCCAGTAGACTCACGGGACAGGGGTTCGATGGCTACACCTTC
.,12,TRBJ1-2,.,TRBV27,CASSPTGTGYTF,TGTGCCAGCAGTCCCACAGGGACCGGCTACACCTTC
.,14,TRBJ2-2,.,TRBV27,CASSLGTYTGELFF,TGTGCCAGCAGTTTGGGGACGTACACCGGGGAGCTGTTTTTT